This T cell receptor (beta chain) was identified in a study of blood T cells in healthy people across ages. Regarding the study as a whole: PBMCs were not sorted, which prevented a conclusive comparison of naive versus antigen-experienced cells. Observed TCR beta diversity per million T cells went down as age went up. This fall followed a roughly linear course with age.

A J-beta primer mix and a sample-barcoded 5' primer were used in a second PCR of about 7 to 12 cycles. Via MiXCR, TCRdb re-called the 5' RACE reads, giving one row per CDR3 protein. The sample has around 800,000 distinct CDR3 sequences, approximately 59% seen once. Concerning this clonotype itself: Its antigen is not known.

The sequenced sample was blood. This sequence originates from a man aged 25-45 years in good health.

The CDR3 protein is CASSQLGQEETQYF. In nucleotides, the CDR3 is TGTGCCAGCAGCCAGTTAGGACAGGAAGAGACCCAGTACTTC. The rearrangement uses TRBV4-2 and TRBJ2-7; 7 positions agree with TRBD1. Gene TRBJ2-5 matches the end of the DNA better, so the J call may be wrong. Germline assignment: CDR1 LGHNA and CDR2 YNFKEQ. This CDR3 region has 14 residues.